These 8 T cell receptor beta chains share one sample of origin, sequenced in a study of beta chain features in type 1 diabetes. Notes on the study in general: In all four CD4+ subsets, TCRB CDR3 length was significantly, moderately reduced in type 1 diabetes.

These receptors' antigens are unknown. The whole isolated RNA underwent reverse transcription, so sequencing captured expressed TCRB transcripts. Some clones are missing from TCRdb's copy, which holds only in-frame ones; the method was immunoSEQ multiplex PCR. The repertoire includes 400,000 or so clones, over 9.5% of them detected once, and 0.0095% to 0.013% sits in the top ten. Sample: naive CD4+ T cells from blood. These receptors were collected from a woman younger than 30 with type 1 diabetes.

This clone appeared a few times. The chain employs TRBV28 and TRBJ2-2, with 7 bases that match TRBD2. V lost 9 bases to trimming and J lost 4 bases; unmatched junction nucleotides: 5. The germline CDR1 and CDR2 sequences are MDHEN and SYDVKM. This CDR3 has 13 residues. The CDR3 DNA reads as TGTGCCAGTTTGGCTAGCGGCACCGGGGAGCTGTTTTTT. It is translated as CASLASGTGELFF.

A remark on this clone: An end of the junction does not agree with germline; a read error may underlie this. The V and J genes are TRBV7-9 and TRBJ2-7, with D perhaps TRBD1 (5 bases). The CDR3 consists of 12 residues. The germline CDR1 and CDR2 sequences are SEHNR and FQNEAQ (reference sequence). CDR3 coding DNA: TGTGCCAGCAGCTACGCAGGGTACGTGCAGTACTTC. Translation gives CASSYAGYVQYF.

CDR3 amino acids: CASSPGQFYGYTF. The CDR3 DNA sequence: TGTGCCAGCAGTCCTGGACAGTTCTATGGCTACACCTTC. The J gene is TRBJ1-2, the V gene TRBV28; a weak D match, TRBD1 (6 bases). Between the trimmed V and J ends, which lost 5 bases and 4 bases, there was a span of 11 bases. The CDR3 runs 13 residues. Germline CDR1 is MDHEN and CDR2 is SYDVKM.

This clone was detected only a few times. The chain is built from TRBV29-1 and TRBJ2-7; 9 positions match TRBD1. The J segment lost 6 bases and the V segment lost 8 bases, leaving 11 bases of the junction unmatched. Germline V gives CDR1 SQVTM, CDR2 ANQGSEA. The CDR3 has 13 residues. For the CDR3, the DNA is TGCAGCACCTCGGGACAGGGTATCGGCGAGCAGTACTTC. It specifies CSTSGQGIGEQYF.

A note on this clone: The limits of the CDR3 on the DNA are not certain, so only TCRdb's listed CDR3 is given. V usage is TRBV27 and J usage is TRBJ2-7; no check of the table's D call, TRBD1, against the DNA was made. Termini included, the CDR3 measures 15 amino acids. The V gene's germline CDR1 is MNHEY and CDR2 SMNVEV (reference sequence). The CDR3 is CASSFSGQGIYEQYF.

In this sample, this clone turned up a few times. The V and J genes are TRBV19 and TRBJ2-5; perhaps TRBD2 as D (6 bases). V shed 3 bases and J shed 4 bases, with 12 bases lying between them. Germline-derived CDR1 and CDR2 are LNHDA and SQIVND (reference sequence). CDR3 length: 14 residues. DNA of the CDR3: TGTGCCAGTAGTATTGGGACTCGGAGAGAGACCCAGTACTTC. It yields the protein CASSIGTRRETQYF.

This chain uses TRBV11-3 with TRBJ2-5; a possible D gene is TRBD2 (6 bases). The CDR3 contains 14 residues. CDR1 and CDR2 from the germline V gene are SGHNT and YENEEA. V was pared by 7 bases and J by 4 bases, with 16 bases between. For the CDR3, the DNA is TGTGCCAGCACCCTGGCGGGAACACCAGAGACCCAGTACTTC. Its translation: CASTLAGTPETQYF. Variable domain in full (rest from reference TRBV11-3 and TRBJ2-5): EAGVVQSPRYKIIEKKQPVAFWCNPISGHNTLYWYLQNLGQGPELLIRYENEEAVDDSQLPKDRFSAERLKGVDSTLKIQPAELGDSAVYLCASTLAGTPETQYFGPGTRLLVL.

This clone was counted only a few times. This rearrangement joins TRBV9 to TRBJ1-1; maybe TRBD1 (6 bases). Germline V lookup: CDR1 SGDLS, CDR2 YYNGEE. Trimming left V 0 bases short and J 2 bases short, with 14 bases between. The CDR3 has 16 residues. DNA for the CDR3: TGTGCCAGCAGCGTAGATTGGACAGATTCTAACACTGAAGCTTTCTTT. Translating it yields CASSVDWTDSNTEAFF.